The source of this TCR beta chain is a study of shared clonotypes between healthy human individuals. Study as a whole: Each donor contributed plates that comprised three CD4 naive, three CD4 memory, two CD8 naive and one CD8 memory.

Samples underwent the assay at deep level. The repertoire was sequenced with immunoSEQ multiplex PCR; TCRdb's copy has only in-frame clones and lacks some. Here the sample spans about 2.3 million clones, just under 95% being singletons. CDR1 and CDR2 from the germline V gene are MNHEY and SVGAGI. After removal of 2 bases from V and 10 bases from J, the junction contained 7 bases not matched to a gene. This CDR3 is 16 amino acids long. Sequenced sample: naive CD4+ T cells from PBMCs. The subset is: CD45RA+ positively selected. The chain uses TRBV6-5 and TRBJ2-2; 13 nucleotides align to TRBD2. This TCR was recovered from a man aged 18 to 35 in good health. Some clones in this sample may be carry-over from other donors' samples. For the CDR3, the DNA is TGTGCCAGCAGTTACACCGGACTAGCGGGAGCTTCGGAGCTGTTTTTT. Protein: CASSYTGLAGASELFF.